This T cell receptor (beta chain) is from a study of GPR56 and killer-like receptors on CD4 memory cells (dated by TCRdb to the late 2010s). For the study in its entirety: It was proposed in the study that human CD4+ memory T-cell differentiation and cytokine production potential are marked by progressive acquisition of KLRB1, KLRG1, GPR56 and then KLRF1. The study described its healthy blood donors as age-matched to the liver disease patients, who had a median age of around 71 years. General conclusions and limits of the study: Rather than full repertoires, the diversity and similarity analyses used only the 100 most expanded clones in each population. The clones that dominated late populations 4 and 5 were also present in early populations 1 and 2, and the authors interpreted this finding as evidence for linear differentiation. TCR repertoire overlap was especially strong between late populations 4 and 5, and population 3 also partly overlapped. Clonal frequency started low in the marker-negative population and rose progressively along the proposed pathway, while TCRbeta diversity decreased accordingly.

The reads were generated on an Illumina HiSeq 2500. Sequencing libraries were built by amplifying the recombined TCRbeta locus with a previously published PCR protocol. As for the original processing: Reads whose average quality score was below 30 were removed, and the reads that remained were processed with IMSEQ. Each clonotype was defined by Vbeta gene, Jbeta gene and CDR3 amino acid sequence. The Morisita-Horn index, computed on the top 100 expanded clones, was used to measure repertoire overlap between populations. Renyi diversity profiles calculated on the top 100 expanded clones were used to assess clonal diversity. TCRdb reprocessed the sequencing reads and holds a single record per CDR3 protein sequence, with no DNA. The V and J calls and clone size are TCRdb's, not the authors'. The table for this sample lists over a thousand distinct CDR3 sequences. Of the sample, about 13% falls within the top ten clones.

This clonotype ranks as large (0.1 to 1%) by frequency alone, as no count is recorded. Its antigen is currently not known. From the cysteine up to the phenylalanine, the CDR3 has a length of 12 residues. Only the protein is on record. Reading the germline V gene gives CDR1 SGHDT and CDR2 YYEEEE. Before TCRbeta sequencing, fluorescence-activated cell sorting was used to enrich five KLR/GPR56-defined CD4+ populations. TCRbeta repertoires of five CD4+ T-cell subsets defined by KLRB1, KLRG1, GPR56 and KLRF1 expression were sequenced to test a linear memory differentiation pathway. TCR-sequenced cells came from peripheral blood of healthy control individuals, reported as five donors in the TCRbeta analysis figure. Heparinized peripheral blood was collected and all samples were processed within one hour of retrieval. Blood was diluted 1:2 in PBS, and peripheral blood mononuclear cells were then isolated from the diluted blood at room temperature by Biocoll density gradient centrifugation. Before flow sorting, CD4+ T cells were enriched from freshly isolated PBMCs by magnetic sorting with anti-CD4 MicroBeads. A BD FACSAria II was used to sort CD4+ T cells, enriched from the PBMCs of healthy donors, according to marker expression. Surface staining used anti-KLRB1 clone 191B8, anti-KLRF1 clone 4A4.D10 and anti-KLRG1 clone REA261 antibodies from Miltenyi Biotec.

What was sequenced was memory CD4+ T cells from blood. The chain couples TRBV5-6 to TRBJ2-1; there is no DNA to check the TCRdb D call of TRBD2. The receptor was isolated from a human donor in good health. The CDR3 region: CASSYAGGEQFF.